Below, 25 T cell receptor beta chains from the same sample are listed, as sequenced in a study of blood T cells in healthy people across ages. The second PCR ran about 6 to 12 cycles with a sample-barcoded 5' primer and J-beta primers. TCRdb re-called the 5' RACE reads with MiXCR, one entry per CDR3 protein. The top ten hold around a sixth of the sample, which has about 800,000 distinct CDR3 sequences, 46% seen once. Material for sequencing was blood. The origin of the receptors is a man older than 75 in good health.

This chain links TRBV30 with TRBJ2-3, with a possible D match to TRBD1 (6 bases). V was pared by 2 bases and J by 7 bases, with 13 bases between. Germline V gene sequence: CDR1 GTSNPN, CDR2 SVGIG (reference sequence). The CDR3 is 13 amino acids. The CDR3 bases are TGTGCCTGGAGTAATACAGGGTTTAATACGCAGTATTTT. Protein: CAWSNTGFNTQYF. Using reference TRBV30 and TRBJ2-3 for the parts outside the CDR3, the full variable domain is SQTIHQWPATLVQPVGSPLSLECTVEGTSNPNLYWYRQAAGRGLQLLFYSVGIGQISSEVPQNLSASRPQDRQFILSSKKLLLSDSGFYLCAWSNTGFNTQYFGPGTRLTVL.

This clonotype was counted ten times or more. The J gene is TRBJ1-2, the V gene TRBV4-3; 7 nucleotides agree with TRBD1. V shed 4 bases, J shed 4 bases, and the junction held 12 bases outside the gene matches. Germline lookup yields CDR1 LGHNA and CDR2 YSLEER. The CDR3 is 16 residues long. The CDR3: CASSLGPDAGGYGYTF. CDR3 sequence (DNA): TGCGCCAGCAGCCTCGGTCCGGATGCAGGGGGCTATGGCTACACCTTC.

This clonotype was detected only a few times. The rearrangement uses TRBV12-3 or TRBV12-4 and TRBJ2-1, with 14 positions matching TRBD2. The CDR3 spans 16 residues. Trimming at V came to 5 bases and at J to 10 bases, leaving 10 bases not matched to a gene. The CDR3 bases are TGTGCCAGCAGTCCCGGGACTAGCGGGAGTCGGTCGGAGCAGTTCTTC. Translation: CASSPGTSGSRSEQFF.

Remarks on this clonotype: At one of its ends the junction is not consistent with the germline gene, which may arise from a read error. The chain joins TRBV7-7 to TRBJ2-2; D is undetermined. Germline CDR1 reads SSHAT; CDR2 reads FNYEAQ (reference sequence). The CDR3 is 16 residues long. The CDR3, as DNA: TGTGCTAGCAGCTTCCGACCGACGACGAACACCGGGGAGCTGTTTTTT. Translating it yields CASSFRPTTNTGELFF.

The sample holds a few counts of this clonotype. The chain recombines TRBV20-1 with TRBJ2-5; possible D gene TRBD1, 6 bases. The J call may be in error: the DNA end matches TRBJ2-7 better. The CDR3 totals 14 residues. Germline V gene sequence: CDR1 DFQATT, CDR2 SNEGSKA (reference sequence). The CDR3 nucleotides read TGCAGTGCTAGAGTAGGTACAGGGTATTCCGAGCAGTACTTC. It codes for CSARVGTGYSEQYF.

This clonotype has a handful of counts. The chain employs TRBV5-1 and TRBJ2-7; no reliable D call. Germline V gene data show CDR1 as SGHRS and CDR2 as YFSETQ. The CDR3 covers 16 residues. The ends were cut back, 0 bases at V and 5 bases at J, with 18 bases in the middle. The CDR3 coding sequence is TGCGCCAGCAGCTTGGCAAGGGCTGACAAACGGCACGAGCAGTACTTC. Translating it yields CASSLARADKRHEQYF.

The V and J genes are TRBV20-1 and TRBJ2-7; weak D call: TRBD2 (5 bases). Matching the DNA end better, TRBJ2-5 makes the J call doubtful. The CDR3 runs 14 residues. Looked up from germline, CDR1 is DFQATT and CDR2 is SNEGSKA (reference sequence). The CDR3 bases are TGCAGTGCTATCCCTCCGGGAATCGGGGAGACCCAGTACTTC. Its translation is CSAIPPGIGETQYF.

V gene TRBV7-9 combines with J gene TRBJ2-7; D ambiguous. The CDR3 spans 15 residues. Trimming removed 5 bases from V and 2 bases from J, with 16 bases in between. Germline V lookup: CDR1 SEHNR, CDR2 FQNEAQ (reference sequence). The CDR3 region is CASSPGPADTYEQYF. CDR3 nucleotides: TGTGCCAGCAGCCCTGGCCCAGCCGACACCTACGAGCAGTACTTC.

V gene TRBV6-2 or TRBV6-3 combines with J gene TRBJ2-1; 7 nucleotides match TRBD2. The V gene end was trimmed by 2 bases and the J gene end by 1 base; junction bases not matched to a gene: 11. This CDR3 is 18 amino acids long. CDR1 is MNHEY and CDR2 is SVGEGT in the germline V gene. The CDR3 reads CASSYTHPGGSSYNEQFF. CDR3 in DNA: TGTGCCAGCAGTTACACTCACCCGGGCGGGAGTTCCTACAATGAGCAGTTCTTC.

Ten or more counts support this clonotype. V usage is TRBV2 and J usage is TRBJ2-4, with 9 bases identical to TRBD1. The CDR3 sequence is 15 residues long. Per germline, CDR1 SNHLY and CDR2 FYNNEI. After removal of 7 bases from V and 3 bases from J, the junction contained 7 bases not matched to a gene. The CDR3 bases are TGTGCCAGCATAGACAGGGGGGTGAGCAAAAACATTCAGTACTTC. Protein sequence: CASIDRGVSKNIQYF. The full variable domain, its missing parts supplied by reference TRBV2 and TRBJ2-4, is EPEVTQTPSHQVTQMGQEVILRCVPISNHLYFYWYRQILGQKVEFLVSFYNNEISEKSEIFDDQFSVERPDGSNFTLKIRSTKLEDSAMYFCASIDRGVSKNIQYFGAGTRLSVL.

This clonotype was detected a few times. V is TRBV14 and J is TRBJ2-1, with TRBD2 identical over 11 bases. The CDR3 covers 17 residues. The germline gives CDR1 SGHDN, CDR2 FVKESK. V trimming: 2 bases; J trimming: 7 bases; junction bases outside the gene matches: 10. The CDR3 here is CASSQMGSGRAVNEQFF. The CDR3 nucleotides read TGTGCCAGCAGCCAAATGGGTAGCGGGAGGGCCGTAAATGAGCAGTTCTTC.

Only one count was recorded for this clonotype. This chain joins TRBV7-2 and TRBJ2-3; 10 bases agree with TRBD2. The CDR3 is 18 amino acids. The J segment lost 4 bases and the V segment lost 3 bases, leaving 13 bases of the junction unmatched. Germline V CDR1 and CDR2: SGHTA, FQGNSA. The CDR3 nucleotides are TGTGCCAGCAGCTTTCGGACTAGCGGCTTGGGGGGTGCAGATACGCAGTATTTT. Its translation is CASSFRTSGLGGADTQYF.

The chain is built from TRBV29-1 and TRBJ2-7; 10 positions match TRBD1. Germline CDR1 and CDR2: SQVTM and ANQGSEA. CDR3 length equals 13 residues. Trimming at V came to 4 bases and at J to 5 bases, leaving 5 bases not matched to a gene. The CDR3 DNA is TGCAGCGTTGGAACCGGGACAGGGGACGAGCAGTACTTC. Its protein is CSVGTGTGDEQYF.

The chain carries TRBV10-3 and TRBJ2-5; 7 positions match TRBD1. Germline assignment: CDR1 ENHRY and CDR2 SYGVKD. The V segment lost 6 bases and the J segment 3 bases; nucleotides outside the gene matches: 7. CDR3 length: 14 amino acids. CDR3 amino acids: CAISQGGAEETQYF. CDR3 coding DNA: TGTGCCATCAGCCAAGGGGGCGCTGAAGAGACCCAGTACTTC.

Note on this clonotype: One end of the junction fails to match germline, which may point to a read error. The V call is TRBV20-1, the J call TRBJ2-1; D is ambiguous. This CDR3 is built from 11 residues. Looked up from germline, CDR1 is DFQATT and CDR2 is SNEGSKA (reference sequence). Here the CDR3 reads CSASRNNERFF. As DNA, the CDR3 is TGCAGTGCAAGCCGAAACAATGAGCGGTTCTTC.

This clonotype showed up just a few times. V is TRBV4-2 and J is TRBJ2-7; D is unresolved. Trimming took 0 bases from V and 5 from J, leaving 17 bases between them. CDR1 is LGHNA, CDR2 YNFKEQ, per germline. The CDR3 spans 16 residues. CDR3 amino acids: CASSQETWPRGNEQYF. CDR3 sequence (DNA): TGTGCCAGCAGCCAAGAAACGTGGCCCCGCGGTAACGAGCAGTACTTC.

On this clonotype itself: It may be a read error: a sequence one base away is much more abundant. The CDR3 nucleotides read TGTGCCAGCAGTGTAGTAACAGGCGGTGAAAAACTGTTTTTT. It is translated as CASSVVTGGEKLFF. The chain joins TRBV12-3 or TRBV12-4 to TRBJ1-4; D perhaps matches TRBD1 (5 bases). The V gene lost 5 bases and the J gene lost 7 bases, with 14 bases spanning the gap. The CDR3 contains 14 residues.

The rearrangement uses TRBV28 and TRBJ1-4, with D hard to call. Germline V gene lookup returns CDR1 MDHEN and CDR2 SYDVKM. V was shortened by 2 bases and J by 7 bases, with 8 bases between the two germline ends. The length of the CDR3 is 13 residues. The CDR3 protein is CASSLVSTEKLFF. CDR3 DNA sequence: TGTGCCAGCAGTTTAGTGTCAACTGAAAAACTGTTTTTT. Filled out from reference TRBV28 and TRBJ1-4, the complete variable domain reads DVKVTQSSRYLVKRTGEKVFLECVQDMDHENMFWYRQDPGLGLRLIYFSYDVKMKEKGDIPEGYSVSREKKERFSLILESASTNQTSMYLCASSLVSTEKLFFGSGTQLSVL.

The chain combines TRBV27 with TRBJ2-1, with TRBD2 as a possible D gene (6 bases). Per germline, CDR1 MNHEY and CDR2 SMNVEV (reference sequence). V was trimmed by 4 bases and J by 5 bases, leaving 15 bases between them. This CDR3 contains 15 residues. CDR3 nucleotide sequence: TGTGCCAGCAGTTACCTCGCGGGGATGAACAATGAGCAGTTCTTC. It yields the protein CASSYLAGMNNEQFF.

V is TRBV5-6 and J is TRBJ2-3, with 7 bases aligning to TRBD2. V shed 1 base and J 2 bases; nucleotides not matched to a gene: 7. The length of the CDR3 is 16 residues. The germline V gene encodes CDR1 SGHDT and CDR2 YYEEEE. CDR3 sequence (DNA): TGTGCCAGCAGCTTGAACCCAGCGGGGTACACAGATACGCAGTATTTT. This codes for CASSLNPAGYTDTQYF.

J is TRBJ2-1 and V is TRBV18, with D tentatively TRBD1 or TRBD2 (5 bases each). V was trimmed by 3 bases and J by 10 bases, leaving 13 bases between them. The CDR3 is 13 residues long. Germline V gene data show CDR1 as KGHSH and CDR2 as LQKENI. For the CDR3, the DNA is TGTGCCAGCTCACCGGGGGATTTTGGAGAGCAGTTCTTC. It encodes CASSPGDFGEQFF.

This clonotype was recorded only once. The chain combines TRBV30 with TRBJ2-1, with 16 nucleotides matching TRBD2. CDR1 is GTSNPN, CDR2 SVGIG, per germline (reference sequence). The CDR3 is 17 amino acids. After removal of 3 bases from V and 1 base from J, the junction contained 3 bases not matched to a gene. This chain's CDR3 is CAWRGGLAGGSYNEQFF. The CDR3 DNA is TGTGCCTGGAGGGGGGGACTAGCGGGAGGGTCCTACAATGAGCAGTTCTTC.

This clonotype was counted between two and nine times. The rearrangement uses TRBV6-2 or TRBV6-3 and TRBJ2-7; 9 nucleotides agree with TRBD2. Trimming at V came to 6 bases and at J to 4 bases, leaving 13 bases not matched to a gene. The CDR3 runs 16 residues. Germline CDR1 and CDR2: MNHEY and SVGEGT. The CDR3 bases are TGTGCCAGCAGCTTGTATCGGTCTAGCGGGATGTACGAGCAGTACTTC. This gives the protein CASSLYRSSGMYEQYF.

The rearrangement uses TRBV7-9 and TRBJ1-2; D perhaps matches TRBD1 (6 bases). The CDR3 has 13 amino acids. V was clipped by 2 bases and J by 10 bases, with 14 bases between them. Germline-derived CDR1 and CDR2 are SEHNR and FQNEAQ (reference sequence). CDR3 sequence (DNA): TGTGCCAGCAGCTTACGGGACATCTCGGTCTACACCTTC. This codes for CASSLRDISVYTF.

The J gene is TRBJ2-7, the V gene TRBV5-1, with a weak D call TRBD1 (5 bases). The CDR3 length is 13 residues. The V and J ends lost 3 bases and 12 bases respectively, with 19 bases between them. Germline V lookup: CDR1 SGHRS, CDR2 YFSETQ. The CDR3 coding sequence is TGCGCCAGCAGCTCCGACGGACAAGAGACCCTGTACTTC. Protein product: CASSSDGQETLYF.